The 22 T cell receptor beta chains in this list originate from one sample, sequenced in a study of T cells after posttransplantation cyclophosphamide. Cells defined as naive were viable CD3+CD4+ or CD3+CD8+ and CCR7+CD45RA+CD45RO-CD95-CD27+CD28+. Data came from immunoSEQ multiplex PCR; TCRdb stores just in-frame clones and leaves some out. The sample has roughly 20,000 clones; 95% to 98% are singletons. Sample: naive CD4+ T cells sorted from PBMCs. All receptors derive from a man aged 40-55 years in good health, CMV-negative, and a related stem cell transplant donor.

This clone has just one count. A junction boundary mismatches the germline segment, possibly from a read error. The rearrangement joins TRBV5-4 to TRBJ2-1; TRBD1 or TRBD2 may be the D gene (7 bases each). In germline, CDR1 is SGHNT, CDR2 YYREEE (reference sequence). The CDR3 is made up of 15 amino acids. CDR3 amino acids: CASTLGGTVYNEQFF. The DNA for the CDR3 is TGTGCCAGCACCTTGGGGGGGACAGTCTACAATGAGCAGTTCTTC.

This chain connects TRBV4-1 to TRBJ2-7, with D tentatively TRBD2 (5 bases). Germline CDR1 reads MGHRA; CDR2 reads YSYEKL. This CDR3 spans 14 amino acids. The germline V and J ends were trimmed by 2 bases and 1 base, with 9 bases remaining between them. CDR3 nucleotide sequence: TGCGCCAGCAGCCAACGAGGCGGGTCCTACGAGCAGTACTTC. It codes for CASSQRGGSYEQYF.

This chain uses TRBV9 with TRBJ1-2, with D perhaps matching TRBD1 (6 bases). The germline CDR1 and CDR2 sequences are SGDLS and YYNGEE. Trimming removed 3 bases at V and 5 bases at J, with 11 bases between. The CDR3 covers 13 residues. This CDR3 is CASSAGQSYGYTF. In nucleotides, the CDR3 is TGTGCCAGCAGCGCGGGACAATCTTATGGCTACACCTTC.

The chain joins TRBV19 to TRBJ1-5, with no clear D. V lost 1 base and J lost 7, with 14 bases in between. The CDR3 spans 15 residues. From germline, CDR1 is LNHDA and CDR2 SQIVND (reference sequence). The CDR3 loop is CASSIGGNGGQPQHF. DNA of the CDR3: TGTGCCAGTAGTATAGGCGGGAATGGCGGCCAGCCCCAGCATTTT.

The chain links TRBV20-1 to TRBJ2-2; the D is unclear. Germline-derived CDR1 and CDR2 are DFQATT and SNEGSKA (reference sequence). V was pared by 5 bases and J by 8 bases, with 3 bases between. The CDR3 contains 9 residues. CDR3 residues: CSALGELFF. CDR3 in DNA: TGCAGTGCTCTGGGGGAGCTGTTTTTT.

The CDR3 region is CASSSTGQAFF. In nucleotides, the CDR3 is TGCGCCAGCAGCTCCACAGGGCAAGCTTTCTTT. This rearrangement joins TRBV4-1 to TRBJ1-1; TRBD1 is a possible D gene (6 bases). Germline values: CDR1 MGHRA, CDR2 YSYEKL. CDR3 length: 11 residues. V lost 5 bases, J lost 9 bases, and 10 bases lay in between.

V and J are TRBV5-1 and TRBJ1-2; D may be TRBD1 (6 bases). Germline values: CDR1 SGHRS, CDR2 YFSETQ. This CDR3 region has 14 residues. Trimming stripped 2 bases from V and 8 bases from J, with 16 bases between. The CDR3 coding sequence is TGCGCCAGCAGCTTTCTCGGGGGGGCAGGAGGCTACACCTTC. Its translation: CASSFLGGAGGYTF.

J is TRBJ1-1 and V is TRBV30, with D perhaps TRBD1 (5 bases). This CDR3 comprises 14 residues. The V gene lost 2 bases and the J gene lost 6 bases, with 16 bases spanning the gap. Germline V gives CDR1 GTSNPN, CDR2 SVGIG (reference sequence). The CDR3 spells CAWSLGGLVAEAFF. CDR3 nucleotide sequence: TGTGCCTGGAGTTTGGGGGGATTGGTTGCTGAAGCTTTCTTT.

This clone was detected once. The chain carries TRBV7-2 and TRBJ2-3; perhaps TRBD1 as D (6 bases). Germline assignment: CDR1 SGHTA and CDR2 FQGNSA. V was clipped by 5 bases and J by 0 bases, with 9 bases between them. This CDR3 region has 14 residues. The CDR3 DNA reads TGTGCCAGCAGCCCGGACAGAAGCACAGATACGCAGTATTTT. This gives the protein CASSPDRSTDTQYF.

The chain is built from TRBV7-3 and TRBJ2-5; D remains ambiguous. Germline CDR1 is SGHTA and CDR2 is FQGTGA. This CDR3 comprises 13 residues. V shed 3 bases and J shed 5 bases, with 10 bases lying between them. The DNA of the CDR3 is TGTGCCAGCAGCTTCCGCGGCGAGGAGACCCAGTACTTC. This translates into CASSFRGEETQYF. The full variable domain, with the rest looked up from reference TRBV7-3 and TRBJ2-5, is GAGVSQTPSNKVTEKGKYVELRCDPISGHTALYWYRQSLGQGPEFLIYFQGTGAADDSGLPNDRFFAVRPEGSVSTLKIQRTERGDSAVYLCASSFRGEETQYFGPGTRLLVL.

V is TRBV12-5 and J is TRBJ1-1, with 9 bases aligning to TRBD1. Germline V gives CDR1 LGHNT, CDR2 FRNRAP. This CDR3 has 14 residues. Trimming took 6 bases from V and 1 from J; bases not matched to a gene: 3. CDR3 residues: CASGPGQGNTEAFF. The CDR3 nucleotides read TGTGCTAGTGGACCGGGACAGGGGAACACTGAAGCTTTCTTT.

The V and J genes are TRBV9 and TRBJ2-2, with TRBD2 identical over 11 bases. The CDR3 loop spans 16 amino acids. Germline values: CDR1 SGDLS, CDR2 YYNGEE. J was trimmed by 6 bases and V by 2 bases; bases with no gene match: 6. CDR3 sequence reads: CASSVTSGSPPGELFF. The CDR3 DNA reads as TGTGCCAGCAGCGTCACTAGCGGGAGCCCTCCCGGGGAGCTGTTTTTT.

The V gene is TRBV2, the J gene TRBJ1-4; 9 bases map to TRBD1. The CDR3 spans 13 residues. Trimming took 4 bases from V and 6 from J; bases not matched to a gene: 0. Germline CDR1 reads SNHLY; CDR2 reads FYNNEI. The CDR3 DNA follows: TGTGCCAGCAGTGGGGACAGGGATGAAAAACTGTTTTTT. It specifies CASSGDRDEKLFF. Looking up the rest from reference TRBV2 and TRBJ1-4 gives the full variable domain: EPEVTQTPSHQVTQMGQEVILRCVPISNHLYFYWYRQILGQKVEFLVSFYNNEISEKSEIFDDQFSVERPDGSNFTLKIRSTKLEDSAMYFCASSGDRDEKLFFGSGTQLSVL.

J is TRBJ1-5 and V is TRBV6-5, with D perhaps TRBD1 (6 bases). The CDR3 totals 15 residues. Germline values: CDR1 MNHEY, CDR2 SVGAGI. V lost 6 bases to trimming and J lost 0 bases, with 12 bases between them. The CDR3 reads CASSMTGDSNQPQHF. In DNA, the CDR3 is TGTGCCAGCAGCATGACAGGTGATAGCAATCAGCCCCAGCATTTT.

The V gene is TRBV19, the J gene TRBJ2-3; 9 bases are a match to TRBD2. CDR3 size: 16 residues. CDR1 and CDR2 (germline): LNHDA, SQIVND (reference sequence). The J segment lost 4 bases and the V segment lost 5 bases, leaving 10 bases of the junction unmatched. CDR3 sequence: CASSLRLAAFADTQYF. The DNA of the CDR3 is TGTGCCAGTAGTCTCCGACTAGCGGCTTTCGCAGATACGCAGTATTTT. Filled out from reference TRBV19 and TRBJ2-3, the complete variable domain reads DGGITQSPKYLFRKEGQNVTLSCEQNLNHDAMYWYRQDPGQGLRLIYYSQIVNDFQKGDIAEGYSVSREKKESFPLTVTSAQKNPTAFYLCASSLRLAAFADTQYFGPGTRLTVL.

J is TRBJ1-5 and V is TRBV11-3; 8 bases line up with TRBD1. CDR3 length equals 16 residues. CDR1 SGHNT and CDR2 YENEEA come from the germline V gene. V dropped 3 bases and J dropped 5; count of bases not matched to a gene: 9. The CDR3 spells CASSFPPGQEYQPQHF. CDR3 in DNA: TGTGCCAGCAGCTTTCCACCGGGACAGGAATATCAGCCCCAGCATTTT.

The chain combines TRBV29-1 with TRBJ2-5; tentative D call: TRBD1 (6 bases). CDR1 and CDR2 (germline): SQVTM, ANQGSEA. CDR3 length equals 13 residues. V shed 6 bases and J shed 2 bases, with 13 bases lying between them. The CDR3 loop reads CSVDPGQQETQYF. CDR3 nucleotide sequence: TGCAGCGTGGACCCGGGACAACAAGAGACCCAGTACTTC.

The chain has TRBV5-1 and TRBJ2-1; TRBD2 is a possible D gene (5 bases). The CDR3 has 14 amino acids. Germline assignment: CDR1 SGHRS and CDR2 YFSETQ. Trimming stripped 1 base from V and 6 bases from J, with 11 bases between. The CDR3 region has the DNA TGCGCCAGCAGCTTGCAGGACTTACTCAATGAGCAGTTCTTC. As protein: CASSLQDLLNEQFF.

The V and J genes are TRBV28 and TRBJ2-7; D possibly corresponds to TRBD2 (5 bases). The CDR3 runs 13 residues. Between the trimmed V and J ends, which lost 11 bases and 0 bases, there was a span of 14 bases. CDR1 MDHEN and CDR2 SYDVKM come from the germline V gene. In DNA, the CDR3 is TGTGCCGGGCAAGAGGGCCGCTCCTACGAGCAGTACTTC. Protein sequence: CAGQEGRSYEQYF.

The CDR3, as DNA: TGTGCCAGCAGTCCACTAGTTGGAGCGTACAATGAGCAGTTCTTC. This gives the protein CASSPLVGAYNEQFF. The chain is built from TRBV28 and TRBJ2-1, with D possibly matching TRBD2 (5 bases). The germline gives CDR1 MDHEN, CDR2 SYDVKM. V dropped 5 bases and J dropped 4 bases, with 15 bases sitting between them. This CDR3 contains 15 residues.

The chain combines TRBV5-4 with TRBJ2-3; 7 nucleotides line up with TRBD2. This CDR3 has 15 residues. V dropped 0 bases and J dropped 7; count of bases not matched to a gene: 8. Looked up from germline, CDR1 is SGHNT and CDR2 is YYREEE (reference sequence). This CDR3 reads CASSLGLASSYTQYF. The CDR3 nucleotides read TGTGCCAGCAGCTTGGGACTAGCCAGTTCGTATACGCAGTATTTT. The full variable domain, in which reference TRBV5-4 and TRBJ2-3 provide the parts outside the CDR3, is ETGVTQSPTHLIKTRGQQVTLRCSSQSGHNTVSWYQQALGQGPQFIFQYYREEENGRGNFPPRFSGLQFPNYSSELNVNALELDDSALYLCASSLGLASSYTQYFGPGTRLTVL.

The rearrangement uses TRBV19 and TRBJ2-3, with 13 bases that match TRBD2. J was trimmed by 8 bases and V by 1 base; bases with no gene match: 6. Germline values: CDR1 LNHDA, CDR2 SQIVND (reference sequence). This CDR3 comprises 16 residues. The CDR3 coding sequence is TGTGCCAGTAGTATAGCTACTAGCGGGAGGGCAACTACGCAGTATTTT. It specifies CASSIATSGRATTQYF.